This T cell receptor (beta chain) comes out of a study of blood T cell repertoires in COVID-19 (dated by TCRdb to 2018 to 2021). As for the study more broadly: The collaborator samples originated in the United States, Italy and Spain and spanned the acute and convalescent phases of COVID-19. The repertoires were released in a freely available public database meant as a resource for research on the immune response to SARS-CoV-2. The prospective study material was composed of cDNA or gDNA derived from T cells, B-cell-depleted T cells, or PBMCs. Where available, HLA class I and class II types were taken from metadata supplied by the sample provider and were not determined by assay-based typing. The samples were drawn from the first 160 participants of the ongoing ImmuneRACE study and from more than 1,000 subjects provided by 6 global collaborators. The dataset comprised deeply sampled blood TCRbeta repertoires from subjects exposed to, actively infected with, or recovered from COVID-19. Sample metadata almost always included a de-identified subject ID, COVID-19 status, age in years and sex. The paper's findings and limits, for the study overall: The quantity of clinical and demographic metadata differed by source and by participant and was supplied without curation.

The collaborating institutions used their own protocols to collect whole blood in K2EDTA tubes. For TCRbeta analysis, collaborator samples were shipped as frozen whole blood, as isolated PBMCs, or as DNA extracted from either sample type. With regard to this clone: Its antigen is currently not known. Base-call qualities are not available, and no considerably larger clone is one nucleotide away.

TCRbeta CDR3 regions were amplified from genomic DNA using the immunoSEQ Assay, a bias-controlled multiplex PCR. Processing in the source paper ran as follows. Nucleated cell counts per sample were estimated from amplification of reference gene primers within the assay. To quantify the absolute abundance of each unique TCRbeta CDR3 rearrangement, sequence reads were collapsed and filtered. For each sample, productive Simpson clonality was calculated as the square root of Simpson's diversity index across productive rearrangements. Imported from immuneACCESS, the table was reduced by TCRdb to in-frame sequences with V and J called. These copies leave out some clones; in studies compared against another copy, an unresolved V gene accounts for under half, and the cause of the remainder is not known. V, J and clone size were drawn from that table, and D and trimming were deduced from the DNA. Here the sample has about 36,000 clones; around 85% occur a single time. The top ten clones comprise around an eighth of the sample.

Trimming takes 1 base off V and 0 bases off J; junction bases not matched to a gene: 4. The germline V gene (reference sequence) provides CDR1 LGHDT and CDR2 YNNKEL. Reading from cysteine to phenylalanine, the CDR3 counts 18 amino acids. Solely the CDR3 DNA is kept, with 54 bases framed from the first base. Sequencing was carried out using peripheral blood. The chain is encoded by TRBV3-1 (or the pseudogene TRBV3-2) joined to TRBJ2-1; 12 of the junction bases match TRBD2. The TCR was taken from a human donor in a cohort sampled during active COVID-19. The CDR3 has the sequence CASSQGLAGDSSYNEQFF. The nucleotide sequence reads TGTGCCAGCAGCCAAGGACTAGCGGGGGATAGCTCCTACAATGAGCAGTTCTTC.